One sample yielded the 9 T cell receptor beta chains listed below, sequenced in a study of blood T cell repertoires in COVID-19. Data came from immunoSEQ multiplex PCR; TCRdb stores just in-frame clones and leaves some out. The sample shows roughly 200,000 clones, 83% of them seen only once. Sequencing was performed on PBMCs or T cells enriched from blood (not recorded which). Receptors were obtained from a woman aged 45-59 years who had been exposed to COVID-19.

This clone was counted a single time. The rearrangement links TRBV19 to TRBJ2-3; 14 bases match TRBD2. Germline assignment: CDR1 LNHDA and CDR2 SQIVND (reference sequence). There are 17 residues in the CDR3. Trimming cost V 4 bases and J 2 bases; bases outside gene matches: 5. Written as DNA, the CDR3 is TGTGCCAGTAGTAGGACTAGCGGGGGGTCTCTCACAGATACGCAGTATTTT. Translation: CASSRTSGGSLTDTQYF.

V is TRBV6-6 and J is TRBJ1-2, with 8 bases identical to TRBD1. The V segment lost 2 bases and the J segment 3 bases; nucleotides outside the gene matches: 5. The CDR3 loop spans 15 amino acids. In germline, CDR1 is MNHNY, CDR2 SVGAGI (reference sequence). Here the CDR3 reads CASSYRAGGDYGYTF. The CDR3 DNA is TGTGCCAGCAGTTACAGGGCAGGGGGCGACTATGGCTACACCTTC.

J is TRBJ1-2 and V is TRBV5-1; D uncertain. V was trimmed by 4 bases and J by 6 bases, leaving 13 bases between them. CDR1 and CDR2 (germline): SGHRS, YFSETQ. The CDR3 length is 13 residues. The CDR3 coding sequence is TGCGCCAGCAGCCCCCGGGGAGAAGATGGCTACACCTTC. This sequence encodes CASSPRGEDGYTF.

This sequence joins TRBV9 and TRBJ2-5, with 7 bases that match TRBD2. Germline-derived CDR1 and CDR2 are SGDLS and YYNGEE. The CDR3 runs 16 residues. The V segment lost 0 bases and the J segment 2 bases; nucleotides outside the gene matches: 7. CDR3 sequence (DNA): TGTGCCAGCAGCGTAGACCCAGCGGGGCCACAAGAGACCCAGTACTTC. Amino acid sequence: CASSVDPAGPQETQYF.

This chain connects TRBV27 to TRBJ2-2; D is unresolved. CDR1 is MNHEY and CDR2 is SMNVEV in the germline V gene (reference sequence). This CDR3 has 14 amino acids. The V end lost 3 bases, the J end lost 5 bases, and 10 bases lay between the germline ends. The CDR3 region has the DNA TGTGCCAGCAGTTTCCACAAGACAACCGGGGAGCTGTTTTTT. It is translated as CASSFHKTTGELFF.

The V gene is TRBV1, the J gene TRBJ1-2; TRBD1, as called in the table, went unchecked against the DNA. TRBV1 is noted as a pseudogene. This CDR3 is 15 amino acids long. CDR3 loop: CTSSQGKTGYYGYTF. For the CDR3, the DNA is TGCACCAGCAGCCAAGGCAAGACAGGGTACTATGGCTACACCTTC.

CDR3: CASSYSGGDGGETQYF. CDR3 in DNA: TGTGCCAGCAGTTACTCCGGGGGGGACGGGGGAGAGACCCAGTACTTC. V gene TRBV6-2 or TRBV6-3 combines with J gene TRBJ2-5; 8 bases agree with TRBD2. Germline CDR1 MNHEY, CDR2 SVGEGT. J gave up 4 bases and V 0 bases, and 7 bases lay outside the gene matches. This CDR3 is built from 16 residues.

This chain uses TRBV3-1 (or the pseudogene TRBV3-2) with TRBJ2-3; D possibly corresponds to TRBD1 (6 bases). The V end was cut by 4 bases, the J end by 8 bases, with 10 bases between. Germline V gene lookup returns CDR1 LGHDT and CDR2 YNNKEL (reference sequence). This CDR3 is 12 amino acids long. In DNA form, the CDR3 reads TGTGCCAGCAGCCTCCCAGGGGCTACGCAGTATTTT. It translates to CASSLPGATQYF.

This chain joins TRBV5-1 and TRBJ2-6, with D hard to call. CDR1 is SGHRS, CDR2 YFSETQ, per germline. V lost 4 bases and J lost 0, with 11 bases in between. The CDR3 consists of 16 residues. DNA of the CDR3: TGCGCCAGCAGCGGTGCGGTAGTCTCTGGGGCCAACGTCCTGACTTTC. Protein product: CASSGAVVSGANVLTF.